The T cell receptor (beta chain) under discussion was sequenced for a study of Graves' ophthalmopathy and Graves' hyperthyroidism. This CDR3 region has 15 residues. V shed 1 base and J shed 4 bases, with 13 bases lying between them. Points from the study as a whole: Separation of ophthalmopathy from stable hyperthyroidism was achieved by a 13-signature model, at about 91% sensitivity and roughly 81% specificity. The majority of expanded thyroid clonotypes above 0.001 frequency also occurred in blood.

This clonotype occurred many times. The antigen is not known. In donors with ophthalmopathy, activity was moderate-to-severe, with CAS ≥3, NOSPECS ≥4 and duration under 3 months. Using RNA transcripts, the TCR beta CDR3 regions were amplified. Following a first-round RT-PCR that used HTBI primers, a second-round multiplex PCR was carried out. TCRdb re-analysed the multiplex PCR reads in MiXCR, keeping a single row per CDR3 protein. This table has approximately 480,000 distinct CDR3 sequences, around an eighth appearing once. The TCR was taken from a woman aged 30 to 39 with Graves' ophthalmopathy. Sequenced material: blood. The V call is TRBV12-3 or TRBV12-4, the J call TRBJ2-5, with D possibly being TRBD1 or TRBD2 (5 bases each). Written as DNA, the CDR3 is TGTGCCAGCAGTTTAGGGGTTCAGGGACGAGAGACCCAGTACTTC. The encoded protein is CASSLGVQGRETQYF.